The sequence of this TCR beta chain was determined in a study of cytomegalovirus exposure and HLA in healthy donors. Study-wide results and limits: Researchers reported in a later analysis that a missense DCLRE1C variant was tied to TCR beta V- and J-gene trimming.

The PCR employed 60 Vbeta primers together with 13 Jbeta primers. Data came from immunoSEQ multiplex PCR; TCRdb stores just in-frame clones and leaves some out. This table has about 190,000 clones, under 80% appearing once. A word on this clone: Its cognate antigen is unknown.

This CDR3 has 15 amino acids. CDR1 SGHDT and CDR2 YYEEEE come from the germline V gene. The source is a man between 25 and 39 years old in good health and CMV-seropositive. V gene TRBV5-6 combines with J gene TRBJ2-5, with 9 bases fitting TRBD1. The end of the DNA aligns better with TRBJ2-7, so the J call may be wrong. The sequencing input was PBMCs. The CDR3 reads CASSLLGTGKNEQYF. The CDR3 nucleotides read TGTGCCAGCAGCTTACTCGGGACAGGGAAAAACGAGCAGTACTTC.